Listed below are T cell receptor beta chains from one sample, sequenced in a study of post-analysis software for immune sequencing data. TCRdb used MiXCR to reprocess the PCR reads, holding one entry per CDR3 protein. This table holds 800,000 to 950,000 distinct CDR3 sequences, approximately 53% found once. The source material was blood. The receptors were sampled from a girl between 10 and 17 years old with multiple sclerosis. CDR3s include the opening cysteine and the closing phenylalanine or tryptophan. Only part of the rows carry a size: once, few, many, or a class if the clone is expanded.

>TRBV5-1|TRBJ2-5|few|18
CASPGLAGGQPLQETQYF
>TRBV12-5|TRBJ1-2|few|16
CASGLVPPSLIDGYTF
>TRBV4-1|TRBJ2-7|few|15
CASSQEWAVSYEQYF
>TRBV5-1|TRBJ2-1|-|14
CASSPGQGFNEQFF
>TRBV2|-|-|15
CASKGQRSLFYEQYF
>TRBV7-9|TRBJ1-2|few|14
CASSLVGGSDGYTF
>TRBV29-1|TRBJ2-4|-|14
CSVGLAGGLREQYF
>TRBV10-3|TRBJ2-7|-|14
CAITLGGAGREQYF
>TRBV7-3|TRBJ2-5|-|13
CASSLKGMETQYF
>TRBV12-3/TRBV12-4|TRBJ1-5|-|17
CASSRGSVNYSNQPQHF
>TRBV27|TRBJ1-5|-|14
CASSLGGWDQPQHF
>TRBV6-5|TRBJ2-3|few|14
CASSNRGSTDTQYF
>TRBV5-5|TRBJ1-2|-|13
CASSLVDNYGYTF
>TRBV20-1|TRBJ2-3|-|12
CSARDYLDTQYF
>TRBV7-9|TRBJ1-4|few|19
CASSSQPQRGQGLNEKLFF
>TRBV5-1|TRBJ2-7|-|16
CASSGLGQGKDYEQYF
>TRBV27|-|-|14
CASSTIPRGDIQYF
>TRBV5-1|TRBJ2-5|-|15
CASTRGRGTQETQYF
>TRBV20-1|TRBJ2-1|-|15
CSARDPGGSYNEQFF
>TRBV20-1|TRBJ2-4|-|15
CSASRQGYGGGEQYF
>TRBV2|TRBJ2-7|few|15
CASSEALGQGYEQYF
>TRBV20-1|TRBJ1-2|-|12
CSAGGGLDGYTF
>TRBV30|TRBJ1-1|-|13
CAWRDRAYTEAFF
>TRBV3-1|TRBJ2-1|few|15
CASSATPSAYNEQFF
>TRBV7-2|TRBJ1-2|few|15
CASSLAGGVYYGYTF
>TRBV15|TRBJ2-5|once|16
CATSSEASGSLEAQYF
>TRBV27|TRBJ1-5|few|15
CASRRITGLNQPQHF
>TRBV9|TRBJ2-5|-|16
CASSGRLAGGKETQYF
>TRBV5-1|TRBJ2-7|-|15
CASSSNSGGAYEQYF
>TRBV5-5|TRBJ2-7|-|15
CASSTIDRGSYEQYF
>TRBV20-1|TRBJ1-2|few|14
CSAINQGVDYGYTF
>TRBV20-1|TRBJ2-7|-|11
CSASLADEQYF
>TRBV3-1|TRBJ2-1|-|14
CASSQVRSSGEQFF
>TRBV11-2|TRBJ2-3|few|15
CASSGAGAGSDTQYF
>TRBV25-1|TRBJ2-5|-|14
CASSLLTNQETQYF
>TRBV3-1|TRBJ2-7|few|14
CASSGRGLDYEQYF
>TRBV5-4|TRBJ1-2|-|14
CASTRTGGDYGYTF
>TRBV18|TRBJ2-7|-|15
CASSPRTGRELEQYF
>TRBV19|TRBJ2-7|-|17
CASSTRDSLLRAYEQYF
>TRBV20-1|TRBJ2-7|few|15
CSASPGQGGSYEQYF
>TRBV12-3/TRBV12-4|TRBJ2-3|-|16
CASCWTSGSSTDTQYF